This TCR beta chain was captured by sequencing in a study of OX40 agonist ivuxolimab in advanced cancers. Generated by immunoSEQ multiplex PCR, the TCRdb table keeps only in-frame clones and is missing some. The sample contains under 65,000 clones, approximately 90% of which appear only once. There are 13 residues in the CDR3. Trimming cost V 3 bases and J 3 bases, with 9 bases left between them. Germline values: CDR1 SGDLS, CDR2 YYNGEE. In regard to this clone: Its antigen remains unknown.

Findings of the study overall: CD8+ T cells averaged more expanded clones than CD4+.

The V call is TRBV9, the J call TRBJ1-1; no firm D call. This TCR was recovered from an adult with an advanced solid tumor such as melanoma, head and neck, liver or kidney cancer. The sample here was CD4+ or CD8+ T cells sorted from blood, taken in a trial of the OX40 agonist ivuxolimab. The CDR3 spells CASSESGDTEAFF. CDR3 in DNA: TGTGCCAGCAGCGAGTCGGGCGACACTGAAGCTTTCTTT.